One sample yielded the 30 T cell receptor beta chains listed below, sequenced in a study of T cell repertoires in cytomegalovirus infection. TCRdb re-called the reads with MiXCR, one entry per CDR3 protein. Found here are approximately 750,000 distinct CDR3 sequences, roughly a third of them singletons; the top ten hold around 2.8%. Sample: PBMCs. These receptor sequences come from a human donor in good health (CMV status not recorded). Some clones in this sample may be carry-over from other donors' samples.

The table lists this clonotype with a few counts. CDR3 amino acids: CASSSNRDQPQHF. The CDR3 coding sequence is TGTGCCAGCAGTTCCAACAGGGATCAGCCCCAGCATTTT. The chain has TRBV12-3 or TRBV12-4 and TRBJ1-5; D is perhaps TRBD1 (6 bases). V was pared by 4 bases and J by 5 bases, with 9 bases between. The length of the CDR3 is 13 residues.

This clonotype has just one count. The chain has TRBV6-6 and TRBJ2-3; TRBD1 matches 8 bases. CDR3 length: 16 residues. After removal of 5 bases from V and 4 bases from J, the junction contained 11 bases not matched to a gene. Germline V CDR1 and CDR2: MNHNY, SVGAGI (reference sequence). The CDR3 is CASSPFGTGSADTQYF. CDR3 bases: TGTGCCAGCAGTCCGTTTGGGACAGGATCGGCAGATACGCAGTATTTT.

This clonotype was recorded at least ten times. This chain joins TRBV19 and TRBJ1-1; tentative D call: TRBD1 (5 bases). Germline V gene sequence: CDR1 LNHDA, CDR2 SQIVND (reference sequence). V was pared by 0 bases and J by 1 base, with 15 bases between. CDR3 size: 17 residues. For the CDR3, the DNA is TGTGCCAGTAGTATAGATGTAATCTCGGACACGAACACTGAAGCTTTCTTT. This codes for CASSIDVISDTNTEAFF.

This sequence joins TRBV6-5 and TRBJ2-7; 8 nucleotides agree with TRBD2. The trim removed 2 bases at V and 4 bases at J, leaving 7 bases unmatched. In germline, CDR1 is MNHEY, CDR2 SVGAGI. This CDR3 contains 15 residues. Written as DNA, the CDR3 is TGTGCCAGCAGTTACGGAGCGGGGGTTTCTTACGAGCAGTACTTC. It specifies CASSYGAGVSYEQYF.

The J gene is TRBJ2-7, the V gene TRBV7-8, with 9 bases fitting TRBD2. The CDR3 has 17 residues. Germline V gives CDR1 SGHVS, CDR2 FQNEAQ. Losses at the gene ends were 2 bases for V and 0 bases for J; bases not matched to a gene: 8. CDR3 region: CASSLSLAGPSSYEQYF. The CDR3 nucleotides are TGTGCCAGCAGCTTATCTCTAGCGGGGCCTAGCTCCTACGAGCAGTACTTC. The full variable domain, with the rest looked up from reference TRBV7-8 and TRBJ2-7, is GAGVSQSPRYKVAKRGQDVALRCDPISGHVSLFWYQQALGQGPEFLTYFQNEAQLDKSGLPSDRFFAERPEGSVSTLKIQRTQQEDSAVYLCASSLSLAGPSSYEQYFGPGTRLTVT.

Only a few counts were recorded for this clonotype. V is TRBV19 and J is TRBJ1-1; a possible D gene is TRBD1 (5 bases). The V gene lost 3 bases and the J gene lost 1 base, with 12 bases spanning the gap. Germline CDR1 and CDR2: LNHDA and SQIVND (reference sequence). There are 15 residues in the CDR3. CDR3 in amino acids: CASSISGATNTEAFF. The CDR3 nucleotides are TGTGCCAGTAGTATTAGTGGGGCCACGAACACTGAAGCTTTCTTT. Complete variable domain (other parts from reference TRBV19 and TRBJ1-1): DGGITQSPKYLFRKEGQNVTLSCEQNLNHDAMYWYRQDPGQGLRLIYYSQIVNDFQKGDIAEGYSVSREKKESFPLTVTSAQKNPTAFYLCASSISGATNTEAFFGQGTRLTVV.

This chain uses TRBV11-2 with TRBJ2-3; TRBD2 agrees at 7 bases. The CDR3 spans 14 residues. The junction had 9 bases not matched to a gene; V was cut back by 8 bases and J by 4 bases. Germline-derived CDR1 and CDR2 are SGHAT and FQNNGV. CDR3 sequence: CASCVAGRADTQYF. The CDR3 DNA is TGTGCCAGCTGTGTGGCGGGGAGGGCAGATACGCAGTATTTT.

The chain joins TRBV28 to TRBJ2-5; 8 nucleotides agree with TRBD1. J was trimmed by 7 bases and V by 5 bases; bases with no gene match: 9. Germline-derived CDR1 and CDR2 are MDHEN and SYDVKM. This CDR3 has 14 amino acids. The CDR3 here is CASSQPTGVVTQYF. Here the CDR3 DNA reads TGTGCCAGCAGTCAACCGACAGGGGTGGTGACCCAGTACTTC.

This chain uses TRBV4-1 with TRBJ2-3; D not certain. The germline V and J ends were trimmed by 0 bases and 5 bases, with 9 bases remaining between them. Germline CDR1 and CDR2: MGHRA and YSYEKL. The CDR3 sequence is 14 residues long. The CDR3 region is CASSQERARDTQYF. The CDR3, as DNA: TGCGCCAGCAGCCAAGAACGGGCCAGAGATACGCAGTATTTT.

This chain connects TRBV28 to TRBJ2-7, with D perhaps matching TRBD2 (5 bases). This CDR3 comprises 15 residues. The V gene lost 2 bases and the J gene lost 6 bases, with 17 bases spanning the gap. Germline V CDR1 and CDR2: MDHEN, SYDVKM. CDR3 protein: CASSLDGRRSLEQYF. CDR3 DNA sequence: TGTGCCAGCAGTTTAGATGGGCGGAGGAGTCTCGAGCAGTACTTC. The whole variable domain, remainder taken from reference TRBV28 and TRBJ2-7, is DVKVTQSSRYLVKRTGEKVFLECVQDMDHENMFWYRQDPGLGLRLIYFSYDVKMKEKGDIPEGYSVSREKKERFSLILESASTNQTSMYLCASSLDGRRSLEQYFGPGTRLTVT.

This clonotype was recorded a few times. The chain links TRBV4-1 to TRBJ2-5, with D unclear. The CDR3 has 16 amino acids. V was pared by 0 bases and J by 1 base, with 12 bases between. The V gene's germline CDR1 is MGHRA and CDR2 YSYEKL. CDR3 bases: TGCGCCAGCAGCCAAGAGAGCTTCCGGAGCCAAGAGACCCAGTACTTC. This codes for CASSQESFRSQETQYF.

This chain joins TRBV7-6 and TRBJ2-5, with 7 positions matching TRBD1. This CDR3 is 15 amino acids long. Germline lookup yields CDR1 SGHVS and CDR2 FNYEAQ. Germline trimming cut 3 bases from V and 2 bases from J; bases unmatched to any gene: 6. The CDR3 here is CASSLGTDFQETQYF. DNA of the CDR3: TGTGCCAGCAGCTTGGGGACAGATTTTCAAGAGACCCAGTACTTC.

The V call is TRBV5-6, the J call TRBJ2-5; D might be TRBD2 (5 bases). CDR1 is SGHDT, CDR2 YYEEEE, per germline. Deletions cut 2 bases from V and 4 bases from J, with 9 bases between. The CDR3 runs 13 residues. This chain's CDR3 is CASSFGLIETQYF. CDR3 nucleotide sequence: TGTGCCAGCAGCTTTGGACTCATAGAGACCCAGTACTTC. Combining the CDR3 with reference TRBV5-6 and TRBJ2-5 gives the whole variable domain DAGVTQSPTHLIKTRGQQVTLRCSPKSGHDTVSWYQQALGQGPQFIFQYYEEEERQRGNFPDRFSGHQFPNYSSELNVNALLLGDSALYLCASSFGLIETQYFGPGTRLLVL.

This rearrangement joins TRBV11-2 to TRBJ2-3, with TRBD2 as a possible D gene (6 bases). V was cut by 5 bases and J by 2 bases, with 17 bases left in between. This CDR3 is 16 amino acids long. Germline lookup yields CDR1 SGHAT and CDR2 FQNNGV. CDR3 sequence: CASSPTSGVHTDTQYF. The CDR3 nucleotides are TGTGCCAGCAGCCCAACATCGGGGGTTCACACAGATACGCAGTATTTT.

The chain recombines TRBV24-1 with TRBJ2-2; no clear D. V shed 9 bases and J shed 7 bases, with 14 bases lying between them. Germline lookup yields CDR1 KGHDR and CDR2 SFDVKD. This CDR3 has 13 amino acids. The CDR3 DNA reads as TGTGCCACCGGGCCTGATGTCGGCGGGGAGCTGTTTTTT. Translating it yields CATGPDVGGELFF.

The chain couples TRBV12-3 or TRBV12-4 to TRBJ1-5; D uncertain. The CDR3 extends over 13 amino acids. The V and J ends lost 8 bases and 5 bases respectively, with 13 bases between them. The CDR3 protein is CASDPGSDQPQHF. The CDR3 DNA follows: TGTGCCAGCGACCCGGGGTCGGATCAGCCCCAGCATTTT.

With respect to this clonotype: At one boundary the junction diverges from the germline segment, which might be a read error. The V call is TRBV12-3 or TRBV12-4, the J call TRBJ1-5, with 8 bases fitting TRBD1. CDR3 size: 15 residues. For the CDR3, the DNA is TGTGACAGCAGCCAGACAGGGGCTTGCAATCAGCCCCAGCATTTT. Encoded protein: CDSSQTGACNQPQHF.

This clonotype was seen just once. The rearrangement joins TRBV12-3 or TRBV12-4 to TRBJ2-1; TRBD2 matches at 8 bases. Trimming at V came to 3 bases and at J to 10 bases, leaving 5 bases not matched to a gene. The CDR3 contains 13 residues. The DNA of the CDR3 is TGTGCCAGCAGTTTGAAAGCGGGAGTAGAGCAGTTCTTC. Its translation is CASSLKAGVEQFF.

The V and J genes are TRBV28 and TRBJ1-5, with D maybe TRBD1 (6 bases). The CDR3 is 14 amino acids. V lost 6 bases to trimming and J lost 3 bases, with 12 bases between them. Germline V CDR1 and CDR2: MDHEN, SYDVKM. CDR3 protein: CASSLDSPNQPQHF. Here the CDR3 DNA reads TGTGCCAGCAGCCTGGACAGCCCCAATCAGCCCCAGCATTTT.

This clonotype was detected only a few times. This chain links TRBV12-3 or TRBV12-4 with TRBJ1-5; 10 positions match TRBD1. This CDR3 is built from 16 residues. V lost 7 bases and J lost 2; bases outside the gene matches: 8. The chain's CDR3 is CASNDRGLNGNQPQHF. The CDR3 DNA follows: TGTGCCAGCAATGACAGGGGGCTTAATGGCAATCAGCCCCAGCATTTT.

The V call is TRBV12-3 or TRBV12-4, the J call TRBJ1-1; no clear D. There are 13 residues in the CDR3. V was cut by 4 bases and J by 7 bases, with 13 bases left in between. CDR3 DNA sequence: TGTGCCAGCAGTTCCGGACGGCGGATTGAAGCTTTCTTT. The encoded protein is CASSSGRRIEAFF.

This clonotype showed up just a few times. This chain joins TRBV6-4 and TRBJ2-2, with 8 bases identical to TRBD1. The CDR3 totals 18 residues. The J segment lost 3 bases and the V segment lost 5 bases, leaving 14 bases of the junction unmatched. Per germline, CDR1 MRHNA and CDR2 SNTAGT. CDR3 protein: CASSTGTGASKHTGELFF. The CDR3 coding sequence is TGTGCCAGCAGTACCGGGACAGGAGCCTCCAAACACACCGGGGAGCTGTTTTTT.

Note on this clonotype: Likely a read error: the CDR3 ends without its conserved phenylalanine or tryptophan. V and J are TRBV11-3 and TRBJ2-7; perhaps D is TRBD1 or TRBD2 (5 bases each). V gave up 6 bases and J gave up 6 bases, with 9 bases separating them. CDR1 is SGHNT and CDR2 is YENEEA in the germline V gene. The CDR3 runs 11 residues. The CDR3: CASRGDGEQYL. CDR3 bases: TGTGCCAGCAGGGGGGACGGCGAGCAGTACTTA.

This clonotype was detected a few times. V and J are TRBV20-1 and TRBJ2-7, with D unresolved. Germline-derived CDR1 and CDR2 are DFQATT and SNEGSKA (reference sequence). The V and J ends lost 3 bases and 3 bases respectively, with 12 bases between them. The CDR3 covers 13 residues. The DNA for the CDR3 is TGCAGTGCTAGCTACTTTGACAACTACGAGCAGTACTTC. Protein sequence: CSASYFDNYEQYF.

This clonotype appeared a few times. The rearrangement links TRBV7-3 to TRBJ2-1, with D perhaps assigned TRBD1 or TRBD2 (6 bases each). Germline assignment: CDR1 SGHTA and CDR2 FQGTGA. The V end was cut by 4 bases, the J end by 10 bases, with 14 bases between. The CDR3 extends over 13 amino acids. In DNA form, the CDR3 reads TGTGCCAGCAGCTCGGTCGGGGGCTGGGAGCAGTTCTTC. Residues: CASSSVGGWEQFF. The whole variable domain, remainder taken from reference TRBV7-3 and TRBJ2-1, is GAGVSQTPSNKVTEKGKYVELRCDPISGHTALYWYRQSLGQGPEFLIYFQGTGAADDSGLPNDRFFAVRPEGSVSTLKIQRTERGDSAVYLCASSSVGGWEQFFGPGTRLTVL.

The sample holds a few counts of this clonotype. The chain carries TRBV7-8 and TRBJ1-1, with D tentatively TRBD1 (5 bases). V lost 1 base to trimming and J lost 1 base, with 13 bases between them. From germline, CDR1 is SGHVS and CDR2 FQNEAQ. This CDR3 has 16 amino acids. For the CDR3, the DNA is TGTGCCAGCAGCTTAGGGGGGGAGGGGAGGAACACTGAAGCTTTCTTT. Translated: CASSLGGEGRNTEAFF.

This clonotype turned up a few times. The chain combines TRBV28 with TRBJ1-1; TRBD1 is a possible D gene (6 bases). V dropped 4 bases and J dropped 2 bases, with 8 bases sitting between them. CDR1 and CDR2 from the germline V gene are MDHEN and SYDVKM. CDR3 size: 13 residues. The DNA of the CDR3 is TGTGCCAGCAGTTGGGACACTAACACTGAAGCTTTCTTT. It yields the protein CASSWDTNTEAFF.

This clonotype was seen only once. This sequence joins TRBV5-6 and TRBJ2-1, with 8 bases aligning to TRBD2. Per the germline V gene, CDR1 is SGHDT and CDR2 is YYEEEE. The CDR3 is 15 amino acids. After removal of 0 bases from V and 3 bases from J, the junction contained 2 bases not matched to a gene. The DNA for the CDR3 is TGTGCCAGCAGCTTGGATAGCGGGGTCTACAATGAGCAGTTCTTC. It encodes CASSLDSGVYNEQFF.

The J gene is TRBJ1-1, the V gene TRBV29-1; D gene uncertain. Germline lookup yields CDR1 SQVTM and CDR2 ANQGSEA. Deletions cut 6 bases from V and 4 bases from J, with 15 bases between. The CDR3 extends over 13 amino acids. CDR3 loop: CSVVGEVGTEAFF. Written as DNA, the CDR3 is TGCAGCGTGGTTGGGGAAGTGGGCACTGAAGCTTTCTTT. The whole variable domain, remainder taken from reference TRBV29-1 and TRBJ1-1, is SAVISQKPSRDICQRGTSLTIQCQVDSQVTMMFWYRQQPGQSLTLIATANQGSEATYESGFVIDKFPISRPNLTFSTLTVSNMSPEDSSIYLCSVVGEVGTEAFFGQGTRLTVV.

The genes are TRBV6-5 and TRBJ1-2; a possible D gene is TRBD1 (5 bases). Between the trimmed V and J ends, which lost 6 bases and 8 bases, there was a span of 22 bases. Germline assignment: CDR1 MNHEY and CDR2 SVGAGI. This CDR3 comprises 15 residues. The CDR3 sequence is CASRYRDLRNGGYTF. CDR3 nucleotide sequence: TGTGCCAGCAGATACCGGGACCTACGGAATGGGGGCTACACCTTC.